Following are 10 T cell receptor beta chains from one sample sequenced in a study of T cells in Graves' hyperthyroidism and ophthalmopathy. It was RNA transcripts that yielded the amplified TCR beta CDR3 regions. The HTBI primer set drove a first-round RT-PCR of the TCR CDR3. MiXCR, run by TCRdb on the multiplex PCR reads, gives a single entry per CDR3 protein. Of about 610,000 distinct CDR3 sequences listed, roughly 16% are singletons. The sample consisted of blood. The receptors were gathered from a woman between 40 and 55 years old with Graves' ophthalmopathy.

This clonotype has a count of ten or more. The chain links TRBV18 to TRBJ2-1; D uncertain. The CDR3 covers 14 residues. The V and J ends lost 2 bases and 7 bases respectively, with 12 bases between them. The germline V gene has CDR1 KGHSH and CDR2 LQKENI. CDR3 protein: CASSPGWSENEQFF. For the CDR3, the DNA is TGTGCCAGCTCACCAGGTTGGTCGGAGAATGAGCAGTTCTTC.

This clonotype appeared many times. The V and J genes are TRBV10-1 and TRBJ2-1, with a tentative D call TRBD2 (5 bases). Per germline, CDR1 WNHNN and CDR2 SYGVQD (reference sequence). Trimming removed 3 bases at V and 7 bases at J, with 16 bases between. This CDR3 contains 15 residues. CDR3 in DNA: TGCGCCAGCAGTGACGAGGGCGATGGGGTTAATGAGCAGTTCTTC. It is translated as CASSDEGDGVNEQFF.

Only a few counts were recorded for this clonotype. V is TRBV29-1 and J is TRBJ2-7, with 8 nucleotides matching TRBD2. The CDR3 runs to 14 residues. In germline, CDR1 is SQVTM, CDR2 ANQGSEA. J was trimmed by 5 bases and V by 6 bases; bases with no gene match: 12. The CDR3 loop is CSVTRGGVLDEQYF. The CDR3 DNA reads TGCAGCGTGACCCGGGGGGGGGTTTTGGACGAGCAGTACTTC.

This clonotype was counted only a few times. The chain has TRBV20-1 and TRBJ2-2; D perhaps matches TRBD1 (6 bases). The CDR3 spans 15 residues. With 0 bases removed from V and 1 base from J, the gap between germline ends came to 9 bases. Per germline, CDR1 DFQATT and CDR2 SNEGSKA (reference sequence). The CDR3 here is CSARDPTGNTGELFF. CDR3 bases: TGCAGTGCTAGAGACCCGACAGGGAACACCGGGGAGCTGTTTTTT.

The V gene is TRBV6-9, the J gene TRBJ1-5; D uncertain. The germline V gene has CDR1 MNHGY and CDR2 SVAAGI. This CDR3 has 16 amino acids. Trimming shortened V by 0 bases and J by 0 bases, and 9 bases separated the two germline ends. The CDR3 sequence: CASSYSGPDSNQPQHF. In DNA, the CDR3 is TGTGCCAGCAGTTATTCCGGACCAGATAGCAATCAGCCCCAGCATTTT.

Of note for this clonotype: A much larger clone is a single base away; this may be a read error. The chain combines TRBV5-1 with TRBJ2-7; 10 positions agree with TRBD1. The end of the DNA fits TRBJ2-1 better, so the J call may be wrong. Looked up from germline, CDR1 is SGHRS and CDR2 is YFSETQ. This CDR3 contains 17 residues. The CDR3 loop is CASSLLRGTGDSYEQFF. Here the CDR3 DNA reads TGCGCCAGCAGCTTGTTACGAGGGACAGGGGATTCCTACGAGCAGTTCTTC.

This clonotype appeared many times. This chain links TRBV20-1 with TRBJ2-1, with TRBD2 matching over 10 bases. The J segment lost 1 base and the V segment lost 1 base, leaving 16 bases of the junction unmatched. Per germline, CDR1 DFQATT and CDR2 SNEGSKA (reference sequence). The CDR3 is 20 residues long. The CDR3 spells CSARADLEREGPLSYNEQFF. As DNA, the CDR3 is TGCAGTGCTAGAGCGGATTTGGAGCGGGAGGGCCCGTTATCCTACAATGAGCAGTTCTTC.

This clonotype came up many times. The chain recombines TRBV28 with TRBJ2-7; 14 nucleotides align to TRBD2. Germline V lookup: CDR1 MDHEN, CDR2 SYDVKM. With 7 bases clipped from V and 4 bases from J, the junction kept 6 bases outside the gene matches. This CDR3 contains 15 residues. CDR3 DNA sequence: TGTGCCAGCACCCGACTAGCGGGAGGGCCGTACGAGCAGTACTTC. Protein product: CASTRLAGGPYEQYF.

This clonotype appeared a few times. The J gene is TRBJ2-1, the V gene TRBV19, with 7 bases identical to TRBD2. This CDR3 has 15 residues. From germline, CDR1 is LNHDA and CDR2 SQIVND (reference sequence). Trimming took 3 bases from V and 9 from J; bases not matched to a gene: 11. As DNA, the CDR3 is TGTGCCAGTAGTATTCAGGGTAGCTGGGAGGGTGAGCAGTTCTTC. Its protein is CASSIQGSWEGEQFF.

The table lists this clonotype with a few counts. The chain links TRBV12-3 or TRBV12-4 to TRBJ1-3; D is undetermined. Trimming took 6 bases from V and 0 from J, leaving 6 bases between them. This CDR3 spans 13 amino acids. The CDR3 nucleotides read TGTGCCAGCAGGCTGGGCTCTGGAAACACCATATATTTT. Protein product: CASRLGSGNTIYF.